This T cell receptor (beta chain) is from a study of T cell responses to AZD1222 COVID-19 vaccine. Sequencing used immunoSEQ multiplex PCR; TCRdb keeps in-frame clones, though not all of them. The table records about 140,000 clones, about 90% of them present only once. V shed 5 bases and J shed 4 bases, with 5 bases lying between them. CDR1 and CDR2 (germline): LNHNV, YYDKDF (reference sequence). The CDR3 sequence is 12 residues long. This clonotype originated in an adult in good health. This chain connects TRBV15 to TRBJ1-4; D is uncertain. The source was peripheral blood, collected on day 0 of AZD1222 vaccination. The CDR3 reads CATSGRNEKLFF. The CDR3 DNA sequence: TGTGCCACCAGCGGTCGTAATGAAAAACTGTTTTTT.